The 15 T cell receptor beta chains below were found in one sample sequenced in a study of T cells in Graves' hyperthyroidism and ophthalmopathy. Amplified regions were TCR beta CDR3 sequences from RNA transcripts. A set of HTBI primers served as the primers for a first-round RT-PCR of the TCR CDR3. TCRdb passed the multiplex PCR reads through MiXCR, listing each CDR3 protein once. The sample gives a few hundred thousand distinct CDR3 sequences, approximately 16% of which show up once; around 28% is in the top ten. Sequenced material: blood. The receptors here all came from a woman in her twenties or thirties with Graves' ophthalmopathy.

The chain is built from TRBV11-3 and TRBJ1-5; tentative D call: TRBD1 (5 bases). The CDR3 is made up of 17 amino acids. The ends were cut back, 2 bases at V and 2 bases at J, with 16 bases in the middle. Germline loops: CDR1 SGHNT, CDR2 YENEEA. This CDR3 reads CASSLTGLTRCNQPQHF. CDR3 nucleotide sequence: TGTGCCAGCAGCTTAACAGGTTTAACCCGCTGCAATCAGCCCCAGCATTTT.

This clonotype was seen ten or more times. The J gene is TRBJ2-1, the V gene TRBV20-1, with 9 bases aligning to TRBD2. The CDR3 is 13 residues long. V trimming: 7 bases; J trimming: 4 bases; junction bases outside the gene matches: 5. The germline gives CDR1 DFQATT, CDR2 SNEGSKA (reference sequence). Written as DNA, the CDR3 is TGCAGTGGTTCTAGCGGGACGTACAATGAGCAGTTCTTC. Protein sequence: CSGSSGTYNEQFF.

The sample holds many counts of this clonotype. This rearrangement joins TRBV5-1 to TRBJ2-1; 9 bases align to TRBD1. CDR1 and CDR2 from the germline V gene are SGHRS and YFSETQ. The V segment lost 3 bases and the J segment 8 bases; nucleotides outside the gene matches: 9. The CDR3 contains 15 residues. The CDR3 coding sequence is TGCGCCAGCAGCTCGGCCGGGACAGGGTCCGATGAGCAGTTCTTC. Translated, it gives CASSSAGTGSDEQFF.

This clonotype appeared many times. The CDR3: CASSYIGAANEKLFF. The DNA for the CDR3 is TGTGCCAGCAGTTACATTGGGGCGGCTAATGAAAAACTGTTTTTT. The chain links TRBV6-5 to TRBJ1-4; D perhaps matches TRBD1 (5 bases). Germline V gives CDR1 MNHEY, CDR2 SVGAGI. Trimming shortened V by 2 bases and J by 3 bases, and 10 bases separated the two germline ends. The CDR3 runs 15 residues.

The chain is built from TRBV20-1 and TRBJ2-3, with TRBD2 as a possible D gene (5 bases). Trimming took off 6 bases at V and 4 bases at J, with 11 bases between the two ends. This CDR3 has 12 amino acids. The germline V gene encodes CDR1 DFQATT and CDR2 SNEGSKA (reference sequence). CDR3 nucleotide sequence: TGCAGTGCCCGAGACTATTCAGATACGCAGTATTTT. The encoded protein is CSARDYSDTQYF.

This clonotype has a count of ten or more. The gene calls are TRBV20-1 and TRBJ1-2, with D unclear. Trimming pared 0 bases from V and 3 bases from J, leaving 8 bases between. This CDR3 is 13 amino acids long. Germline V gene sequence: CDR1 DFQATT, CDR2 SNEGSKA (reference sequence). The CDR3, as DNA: TGCAGTGCTAGAGATAAGTACGACTATGGCTACACCTTC. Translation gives CSARDKYDYGYTF.

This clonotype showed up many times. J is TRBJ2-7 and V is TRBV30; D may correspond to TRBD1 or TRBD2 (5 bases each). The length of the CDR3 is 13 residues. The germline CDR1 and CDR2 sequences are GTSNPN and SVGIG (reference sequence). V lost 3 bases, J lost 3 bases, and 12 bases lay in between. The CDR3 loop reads CAWSVAGGYEQYF. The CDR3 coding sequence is TGTGCCTGGAGCGTTGCTGGGGGCTACGAGCAGTACTTC.

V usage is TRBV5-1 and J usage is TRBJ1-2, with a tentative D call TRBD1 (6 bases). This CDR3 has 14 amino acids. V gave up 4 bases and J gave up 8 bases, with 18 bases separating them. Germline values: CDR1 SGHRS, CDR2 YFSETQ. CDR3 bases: TGCGCCAGCAGCCCCGGACAGTCCCTCCGAGGCTACACCTTC. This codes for CASSPGQSLRGYTF.

CDR3 region: CASSYWTSGSVSYKQYF. For the CDR3, the DNA is TGCGCCAGCAGCTACTGGACTAGCGGTTCAGTCTCGTACAAGCAGTACTTC. The genes are TRBV5-1 and TRBJ2-7, with 10 bases fitting TRBD2. J was trimmed by 8 bases and V by 3 bases; bases with no gene match: 17. In germline, CDR1 is SGHRS, CDR2 YFSETQ. The CDR3 is 17 residues long.

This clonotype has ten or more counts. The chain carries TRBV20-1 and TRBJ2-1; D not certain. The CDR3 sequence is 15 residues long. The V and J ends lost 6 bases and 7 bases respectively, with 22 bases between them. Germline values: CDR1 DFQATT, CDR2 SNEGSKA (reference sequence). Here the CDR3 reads CSARRSMGLLNEQFF. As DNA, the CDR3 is TGCAGTGCCCGCCGTTCGATGGGCCTGTTGAATGAGCAGTTCTTC.

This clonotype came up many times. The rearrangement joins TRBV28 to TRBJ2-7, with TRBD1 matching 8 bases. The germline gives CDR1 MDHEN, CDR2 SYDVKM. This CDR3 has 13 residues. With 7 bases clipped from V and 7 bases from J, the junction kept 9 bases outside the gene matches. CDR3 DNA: TGTGCCAGCACCCGGCAGGGGGCTGGGGAGCAGTACTTC. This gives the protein CASTRQGAGEQYF.

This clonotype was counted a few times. For the CDR3, the DNA is TGTGCCAGCAGCTCTCTAGGAGCAGGATGGAACACTGAAGCTTTCTTT. Encoded protein: CASSSLGAGWNTEAFF. V is TRBV7-9 and J is TRBJ1-1; D is unclear. This CDR3 comprises 16 residues. In germline, CDR1 is SEHNR, CDR2 FQNEAQ (reference sequence). V was pared by 4 bases and J by 1 base, with 16 bases between.

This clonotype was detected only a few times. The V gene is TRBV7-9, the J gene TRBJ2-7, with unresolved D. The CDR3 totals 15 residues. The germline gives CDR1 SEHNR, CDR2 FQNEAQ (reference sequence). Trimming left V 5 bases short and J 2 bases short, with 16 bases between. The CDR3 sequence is CASSPRDATTYEQYF. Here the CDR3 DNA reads TGTGCCAGCAGCCCGAGAGACGCGACGACCTACGAGCAGTACTTC. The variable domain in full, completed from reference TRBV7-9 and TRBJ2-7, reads DTGVSQNPRHKITKRGQNVTFRCDPISEHNRLYWYRQTLGQGPEFLTYFQNEAQLEKSRLLSDRFSAERPKGSFSTLEIQRTEQGDSAMYLCASSPRDATTYEQYFGPGTRLTVT.

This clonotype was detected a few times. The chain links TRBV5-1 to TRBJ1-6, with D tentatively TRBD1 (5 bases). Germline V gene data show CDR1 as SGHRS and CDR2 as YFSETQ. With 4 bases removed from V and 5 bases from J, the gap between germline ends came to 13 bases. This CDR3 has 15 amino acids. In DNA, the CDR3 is TGCGCCAGCAGCCCGGCGGGGCCCAATAATTCACCCCTCCACTTT. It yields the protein CASSPAGPNNSPLHF.

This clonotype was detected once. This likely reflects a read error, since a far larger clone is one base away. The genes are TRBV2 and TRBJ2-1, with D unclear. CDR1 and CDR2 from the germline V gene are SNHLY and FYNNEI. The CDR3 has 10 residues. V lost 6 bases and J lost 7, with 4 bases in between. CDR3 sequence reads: CASRENEQFF. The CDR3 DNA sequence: TGTGCCAGCAGGGAAAATGAGCAGTTCTTC.